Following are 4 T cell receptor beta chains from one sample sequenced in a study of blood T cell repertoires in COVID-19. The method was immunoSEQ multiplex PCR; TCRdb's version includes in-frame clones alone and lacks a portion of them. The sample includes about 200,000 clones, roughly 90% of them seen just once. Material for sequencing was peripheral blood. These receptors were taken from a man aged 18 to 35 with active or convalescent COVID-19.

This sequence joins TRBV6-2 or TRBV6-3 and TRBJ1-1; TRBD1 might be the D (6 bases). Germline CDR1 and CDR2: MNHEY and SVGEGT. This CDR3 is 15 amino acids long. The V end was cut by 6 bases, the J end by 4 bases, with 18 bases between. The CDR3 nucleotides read TGTGCCAGCAGCCGCGGGGGCGCTAAGGGCACTGAAGCTTTCTTT. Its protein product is CASSRGGAKGTEAFF.

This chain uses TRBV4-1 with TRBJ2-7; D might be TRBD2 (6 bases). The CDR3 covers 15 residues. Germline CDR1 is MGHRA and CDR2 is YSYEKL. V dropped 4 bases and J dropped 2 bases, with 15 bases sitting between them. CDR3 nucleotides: TGCGCCAGCAGCCCCAGACGGGGGAATACCTACGAGCAGTACTTC. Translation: CASSPRRGNTYEQYF.

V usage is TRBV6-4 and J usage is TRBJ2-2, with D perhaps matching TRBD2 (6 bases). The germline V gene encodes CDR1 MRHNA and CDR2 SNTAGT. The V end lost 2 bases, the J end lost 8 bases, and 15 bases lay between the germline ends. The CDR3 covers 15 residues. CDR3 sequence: CASSDASEPTGELFF. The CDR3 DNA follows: TGTGCCAGCAGTGACGCTAGCGAACCGACAGGGGAGCTGTTTTTT.

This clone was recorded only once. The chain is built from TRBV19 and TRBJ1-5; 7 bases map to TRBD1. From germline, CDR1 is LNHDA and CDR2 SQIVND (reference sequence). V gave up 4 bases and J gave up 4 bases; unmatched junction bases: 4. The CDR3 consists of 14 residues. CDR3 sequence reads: CASSRDRWNQPQHF. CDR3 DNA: TGTGCCAGTAGTAGGGACAGATGGAATCAGCCCCAGCATTTT. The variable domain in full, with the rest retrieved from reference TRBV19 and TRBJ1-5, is DGGITQSPKYLFRKEGQNVTLSCEQNLNHDAMYWYRQDPGQGLRLIYYSQIVNDFQKGDIAEGYSVSREKKESFPLTVTSAQKNPTAFYLCASSRDRWNQPQHFGDGTRLSIL.